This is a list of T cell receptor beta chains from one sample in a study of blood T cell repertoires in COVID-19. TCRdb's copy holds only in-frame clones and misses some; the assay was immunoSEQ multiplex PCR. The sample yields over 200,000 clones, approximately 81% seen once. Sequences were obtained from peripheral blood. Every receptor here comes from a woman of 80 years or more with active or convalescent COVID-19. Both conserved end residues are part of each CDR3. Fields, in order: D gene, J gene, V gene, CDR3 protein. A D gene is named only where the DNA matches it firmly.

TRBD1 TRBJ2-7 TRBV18 CASSMTGGSYEQYF
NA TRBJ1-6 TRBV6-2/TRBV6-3 CASSYWEGSGSPLHF
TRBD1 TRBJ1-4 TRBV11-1 CASSSDRGQGKLFF
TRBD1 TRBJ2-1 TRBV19 CASSIYRGNEQFF
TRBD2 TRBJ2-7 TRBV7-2 CASSLAIGLAVSYEQYF
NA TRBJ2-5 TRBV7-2 CASSLAVTQETQYF
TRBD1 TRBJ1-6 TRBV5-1 CASSFGPMQGDNSPLHF
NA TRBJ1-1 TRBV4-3 CASSQWEGGTEAFF
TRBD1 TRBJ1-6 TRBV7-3 CASSPRRTGRNSPLHF
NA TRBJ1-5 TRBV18 CASSPGQGLSNQPQHF
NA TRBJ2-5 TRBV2 CASSVHRVETQYF
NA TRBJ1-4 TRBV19 CASSGAWRAKLFF
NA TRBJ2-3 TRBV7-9 CASSSVWAVSTDTQYF
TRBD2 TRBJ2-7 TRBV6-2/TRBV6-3 CASSFSGSDYEQYF
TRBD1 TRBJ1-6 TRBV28 CASSIHGTGGAYSPLHF
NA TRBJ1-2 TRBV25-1 CASSGEGARYGYTF
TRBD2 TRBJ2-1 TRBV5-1 CASSLTSGSSYNEQFF
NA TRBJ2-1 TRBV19 CASSMRLYNEQFF
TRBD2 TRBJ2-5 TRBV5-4 CASSLVAGGREETQYF
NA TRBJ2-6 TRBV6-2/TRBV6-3 CASSYPPRGGLQTGANVLTF
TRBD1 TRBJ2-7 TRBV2 CASRGDRGNEQYF
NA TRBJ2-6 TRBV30 CAWSVAIPSGANVLTF
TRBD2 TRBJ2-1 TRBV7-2 CASSSSGGAGEQFF
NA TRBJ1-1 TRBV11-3 CASSLRLRVALTPNTEAFF
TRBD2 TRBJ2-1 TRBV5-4 CASSSGLAGGIEQFF
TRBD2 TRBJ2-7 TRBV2 CASSLAGYEQYF
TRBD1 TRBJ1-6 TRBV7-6 CASSLAAGQGPPLHF
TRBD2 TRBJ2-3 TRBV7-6 CASSLGERDTDTQYF
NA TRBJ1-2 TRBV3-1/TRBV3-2 CASSLGTRRGYTF
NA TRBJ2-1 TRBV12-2 CASRLKARRGFDENNEQFF
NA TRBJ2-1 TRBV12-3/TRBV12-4 CASTPDSFNEQFF
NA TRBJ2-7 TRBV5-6 CASSFSFAYEQYF
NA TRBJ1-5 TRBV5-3 CARSPDLGALNQPQHF
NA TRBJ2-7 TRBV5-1 CASSLGDSLRGEQYF
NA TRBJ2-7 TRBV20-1 CSASAVDSSYEQYF
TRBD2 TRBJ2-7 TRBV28 CASTPGLAGYEQYF
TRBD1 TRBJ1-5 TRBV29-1 CSVWDRDQPQHF
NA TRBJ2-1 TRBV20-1 CSASVPGGRSYNEQFF
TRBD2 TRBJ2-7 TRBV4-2 CASSQDGLAGGPWTYEQYF
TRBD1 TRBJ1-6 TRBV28 CASSSTGVSPLHF
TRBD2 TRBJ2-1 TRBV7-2 CASRKPGLAGNEQFF
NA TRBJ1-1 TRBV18 CASSPTVNTEAFF
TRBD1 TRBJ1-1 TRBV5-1 CASSLTVRGAEAFF
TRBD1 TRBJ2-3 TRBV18 CASSPGTGGRTDTQYF
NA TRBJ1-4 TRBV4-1 CASSQEGRAGEKLFF
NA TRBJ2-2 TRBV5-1 CASSLSGGLGTGELFF
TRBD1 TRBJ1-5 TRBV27 CASSLSGQGLNQPQHF
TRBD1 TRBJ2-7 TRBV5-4 CASSTGTGRYEQYF
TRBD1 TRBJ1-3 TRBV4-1 CASSPRPGQAGNTIYF
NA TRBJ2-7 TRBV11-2 CASSLFTNYEQYF
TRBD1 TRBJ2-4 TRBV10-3 CAISSGTGGGNIQYF
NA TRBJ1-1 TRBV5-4 CASSIGRGAEAFF
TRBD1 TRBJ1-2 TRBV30 CACLRDSGPYGYTF